These T cell receptor beta chains were read from a single sample in a study of metastatic and nonmetastatic thyroid tumors. TCRdb reanalyzed the PCR reads via MiXCR. The data hold some 19,000 clones, with roughly 27% observed a single time. Sequencing input: blood. The receptors shown here come from a male donor with papillary thyroid cancer or a benign thyroid nodule (not recorded which). Some clones in this sample may be carry-over from other donors' samples. Both conserved end residues are part of each CDR3. D genes are given only for firm matches. Clone size appears in some rows only: once, few, many, or a class for an expanded clone.

TRBV20-1,.,TRBJ1-6,TRBD1,TGCAGTGCTAGAGATTCTAGGACAGGGAGCGGTTCACCCCTCCACTTT,CSARDSRTGSGSPLHF
TRBV7-2,.,TRBJ2-2,.,TGTGCCAGCAGCTGGGTAGGCAACACCGGGGAGCTGTTTTTT,CASSWVGNTGELFF
TRBV5-1,.,TRBJ2-7,TRBD1,TGCGCCAGCAGCCCCGGGACAGTAAGGCCGTACGAGCAGTACTTC,CASSPGTVRPYEQYF
TRBV28,few,TRBJ2-3,.,TGTGCCAGCAGTCCTTGGGACTCCTCGGGACCAGATACGCAGTATTTT,CASSPWDSSGPDTQYF
TRBV7-8,many,TRBJ2-5,.,TGTGCCAGCAGCTTAGCATCAGGGGATGTAGCAGAGACCCAGTACTTC,CASSLASGDVAETQYF
TRBV6-1,.,TRBJ2-1,.,TGTGCCAGCAGTGAAGCCCCCGGACGCTCCTACAATGAGCAGTTCTTC,CASSEAPGRSYNEQFF
TRBV6-1,.,TRBJ1-5,.,TGTGCCAGCAGCACTAGCTTGAGCAATCAGCCCCGGCATTTT,CASSTSLSNQPRHF
TRBV20-1,.,TRBJ1-6,.,TGCAGTGCTAGAGATCAAAGGGTGGGTGGTTCACCCCTCCACTTT,CSARDQRVGGSPLHF
TRBV12-5,.,TRBJ1-5,TRBD1,TGTGCTAGTGGTTTGGTTGAGGGGACAGGGGATCAGCCCCAGCATTTT,CASGLVEGTGDQPQHF
TRBV12-3/TRBV12-4,many,TRBJ1-4,TRBD1,TGTGCCAGCAGTGGGACAGGGCAAGGGGAAAAACTGTTTTTT,CASSGTGQGEKLFF
TRBV20-1,many,TRBJ2-7,.,TGCAGTGCTCCAAATCGTCAGAGGGCATTGGTAAGCGAGCAGTACTTC,CSAPNRQRALVSEQYF
TRBV30,.,TRBJ1-2,.,TGTGCCTGGAGGGGATTAGACAGATATGGCTACACCTTC,CAWRGLDRYGYTF
TRBV27,.,TRBJ1-1,.,TGTGCCAGCAGGGTGGGGGCTGAGCGGGGCACTGAAGCTTTCTTT,CASRVGAERGTEAFF
TRBV20-1,.,TRBJ2-7,TRBD2,TGCAGTGCTAGAGCTAGCGGGAGCTCCTACGAGCAGTACTTC,CSARASGSSYEQYF
TRBV28,medium-sized,TRBJ2-5,TRBD1,TGTGCCAGCAGTACCCTCGACAGGGGAGGATACGAGACCCAGTACTTC,CASSTLDRGGYETQYF
TRBV7-2,.,TRBJ1-2,.,TGTGCCAGCAGCGGTTCAGGGACCTATGGCTACACCTTC,CASSGSGTYGYTF
TRBV25-1,many,TRBJ2-1,TRBD1,TGTGCCAGCAGTGATCCAGGGGGCAATGAGCAGTTCTTC,CASSDPGGNEQFF
TRBV7-6,.,TRBJ2-7,TRBD2,TGTGCCAGCAGCGGTCCCGGGGGGGGAAGCTCCTACGAGCAGTACTTC,CASSGPGGGSSYEQYF
TRBV7-2,many,TRBJ2-1,.,TGTGCCAGCAGTGGCCATGGCTCCTACAATGAGCAGTTCTTC,CASSGHGSYNEQFF
TRBV9,.,TRBJ1-5,.,TGTGCCAGCAGCGTTCCCTCCCAGGGACTTAGCAATCAGCCCCAGCATTTT,CASSVPSQGLSNQPQHF
TRBV6-5,.,TRBJ2-1,.,TGTGCCAGCAGTTACTTGCTAGATGTGTTCTTC,CASSYLLDVFF
TRBV20-1,.,TRBJ1-5,TRBD1,TGCAGTGCTCCCGGGACAGGGGGCGGCTTAGATCAGCCCCAGCATTTT,CSAPGTGGGLDQPQHF
TRBV18,.,TRBJ2-6,.,TGTGCCAGCTCACCCGGGCAGGCGTCCTCTGGGGCCAACGTCCTGACTTTC,CASSPGQASSGANVLTF
TRBV12-3/TRBV12-4,medium-sized,TRBJ1-1,TRBD1,TGTGCCAGCAGGGGGACAGGAATGAACACTGAAGCTTTCTTT,CASRGTGMNTEAFF
TRBV29-1,many,TRBJ1-1,TRBD1,TGCAGCGTTGACCAGGGGGCGCGTAACTCTGAAGCTTTCTTT,CSVDQGARNSEAFF
TRBV20-1,medium-sized,TRBJ2-1,TRBD2,TGCAGTGCTAGAGATCGGCGACTAGCGGGAGATGAGCAGTTCTTC,CSARDRRLAGDEQFF
TRBV7-9,many,TRBJ1-1,.,TGCGCCAGCAGCTTAGCGAGGACGGCGAACACTGAAGCTTTCTTT,CASSLARTANTEAFF
TRBV7-2,many,TRBJ1-4,.,TGTGCCAGCAGCATCCGGGACCCCAAAGAAAAACTGTTTTTT,CASSIRDPKEKLFF
TRBV12-3/TRBV12-4,.,TRBJ2-7,TRBD2,TGTGCCAGCAGTGCCCCTAGCGGGGGGCTCTACGAGCAGTACTTC,CASSAPSGGLYEQYF
TRBV6-4,.,TRBJ2-2,TRBD2,TGTGCCAGCAGTGCTAGCGGGGGCACCGGGGAGCTGTTTTTT,CASSASGGTGELFF
TRBV19,.,TRBJ2-2,.,TGTGCCAGTAGTATATCAGGGAACACCGGGGAGCTGTTTTTT,CASSISGNTGELFF
TRBV10-3,many,TRBJ1-2,.,TGTGCCATCAGTGAGTCAAGAGGGAACTATGGCTACACCTTC,CAISESRGNYGYTF
TRBV12-3/TRBV12-4,medium-sized,TRBJ2-7,TRBD2,TGTGCCAGCAGTTCGACCCGACCACTAGCGGGGGGTCAGTACGAGCAGTACTTC,CASSSTRPLAGGQYEQYF
TRBV7-3,few,TRBJ2-5,.,TGTGCCAGCAGCTTAAGGCTCGAGGAGACCCAGTACTTC,CASSLRLEETQYF
TRBV9,many,TRBJ1-2,TRBD1,TGTGCCAGCACCGGCGACAGGGGGAACTATGGCTACACCTTC,CASTGDRGNYGYTF
TRBV20-1,.,TRBJ1-1,.,TGCAGTGCTAGAGGACACTTGAACACTGAAGCTTTCTTT,CSARGHLNTEAFF
TRBV29-1,many,TRBJ2-3,TRBD1,TGCAGCGTGAGAACGGACAGGGTGATAGGTAGAGATACGCAGTATTTT,CSVRTDRVIGRDTQYF
TRBV2,many,TRBJ1-4,.,TGTGCCAGCAGCGGATCTAATGGAAAACTGTTTTTT,CASSGSNGKLFF
TRBV2,few,TRBJ1-5,.,TGTGCCAGCAGTGAACGATATAGCAATCAGCCCCAGCATTTT,CASSERYSNQPQHF
TRBV30,.,TRBJ1-5,.,TGTGCCTGGAAAGATAGCAATCAGCCCCAGCATTTT,CAWKDSNQPQHF
TRBV5-1,medium-sized,TRBJ2-7,.,TGCGCCAGCAGCTTGGGTGGGGAGGAGCAGTACTTC,CASSLGGEEQYF
TRBV12-3/TRBV12-4,few,TRBJ2-7,.,TGTGCCAGCAGTTTCCCTAGCGCGATTTACGAGCAGTACTTC,CASSFPSAIYEQYF
TRBV12-3/TRBV12-4,few,TRBJ1-5,.,TGTGCCAGCAGTTATGGAGGGAAAAATCAGCCCCAGCATTTT,CASSYGGKNQPQHF
TRBV28,medium-sized,TRBJ2-7,.,TGTGCCAGCAGTTTTGGATGGAGCTCCTACGAGCAGTACTTC,CASSFGWSSYEQYF
TRBV3-1,many,TRBJ1-2,.,TGTGCCAGCAGCCAAGATTGGGGGCTCAACTATGGCTACACCTTC,CASSQDWGLNYGYTF
TRBV28,.,TRBJ2-7,TRBD1,TGTGCCAGCACCCGATACCCGACAGGGGGATACGAGCAGTACTTC,CASTRYPTGGYEQYF
TRBV11-3,.,TRBJ2-2,.,TGTGCCAGCATCGGGGAGAGGGAGCTGTTTTTT,CASIGERELFF
TRBV28,.,TRBJ1-2,.,TGTGCCAGCAGCTCCAATTACGGAATTAACTATGGCTACACCTTC,CASSSNYGINYGYTF
TRBV19,.,TRBJ1-5,TRBD1,TGTGCCAGTAGTGACGGACAGGGTCGGTATCAGCCCCAGCATTTT,CASSDGQGRYQPQHF
TRBV10-1,few,TRBJ1-1,.,TGCGCCAGCAAAGCCAGGGAGAACACTGAAGCTTTCTTT,CASKARENTEAFF
TRBV4-2,many,TRBJ2-1,.,TGTGCCAGCAGCCAAGAAGCTATAGCGGTCTTC,CASSQEAIAVF
TRBV24-1,medium-sized,TRBJ2-3,TRBD1,TGTGCCACCAGTGACCCGGGACAGAGGAGCACAGATACGCAGTATTTT,CATSDPGQRSTDTQYF
TRBV11-2,many,TRBJ1-4,.,TGTGCCAGCAGCTTGGGTGGCTGGGTTGAAAAACTGTTTTTT,CASSLGGWVEKLFF
TRBV11-1,.,TRBJ1-6,.,TGTGCCAGCAGATTTAACAGATATAATTCACCCCTCCACTTT,CASRFNRYNSPLHF
TRBV4-3,few,TRBJ2-2,.,TGCGCCAGCAGCGAGGACAGGAACACCGGGGAGCTGTTTTTT,CASSEDRNTGELFF
TRBV20-1,many,TRBJ2-3,TRBD2,TGCAGTGCCCCGGGGGAGGGGAGCACAGATACGCAGTATTTT,CSAPGEGSTDTQYF
TRBV11-2,.,TRBJ2-2,.,TGTGCCAGCAGCAAAACAGACCTCTACACCGGGGAGCTGTTTTTT,CASSKTDLYTGELFF
TRBV27,.,TRBJ2-1,TRBD2,TGTGCCAGCAGTTCGACCCTAGCGGGAGGCACTCCCTCCTACAATGAGCAGTTCTTC,CASSSTLAGGTPSYNEQFF
TRBV6-1,few,TRBJ1-3,TRBD1,TGTGCCACTTGGGACGACAGGGACTCTGGAAACACCATATATTTT,CATWDDRDSGNTIYF
TRBV25-1,.,TRBJ2-5,TRBD1,TGTGCCAGCAATCAAGGGACAGTTCCCCAGTACTTC,CASNQGTVPQYF